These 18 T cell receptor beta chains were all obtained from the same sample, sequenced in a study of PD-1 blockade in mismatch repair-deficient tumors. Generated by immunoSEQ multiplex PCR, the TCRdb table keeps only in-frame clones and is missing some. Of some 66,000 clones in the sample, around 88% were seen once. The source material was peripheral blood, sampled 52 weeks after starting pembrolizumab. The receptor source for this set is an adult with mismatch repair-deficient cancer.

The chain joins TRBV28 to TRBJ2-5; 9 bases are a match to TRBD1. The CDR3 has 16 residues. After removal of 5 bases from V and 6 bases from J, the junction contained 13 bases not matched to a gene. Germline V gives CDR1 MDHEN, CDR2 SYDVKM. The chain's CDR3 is CASSPMAQGAYKTQYF. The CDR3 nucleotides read TGTGCCAGCAGTCCCATGGCACAGGGGGCTTATAAGACCCAGTACTTC.

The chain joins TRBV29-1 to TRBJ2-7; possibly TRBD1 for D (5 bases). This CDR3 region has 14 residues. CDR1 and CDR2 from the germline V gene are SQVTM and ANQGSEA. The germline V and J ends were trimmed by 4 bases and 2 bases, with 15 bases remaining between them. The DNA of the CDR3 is TGCAGCGTTGTTGAAGGGATCAGGGCCTACGAGCAGTACTTC. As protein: CSVVEGIRAYEQYF.

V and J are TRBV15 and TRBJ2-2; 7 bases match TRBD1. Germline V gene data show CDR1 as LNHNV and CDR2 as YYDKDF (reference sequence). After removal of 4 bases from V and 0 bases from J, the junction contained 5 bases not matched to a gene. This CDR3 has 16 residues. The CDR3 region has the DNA TGTGCCACCAGCATTCGACAGGGCCCGAACACCGGGGAGCTGTTTTTT. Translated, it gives CATSIRQGPNTGELFF.

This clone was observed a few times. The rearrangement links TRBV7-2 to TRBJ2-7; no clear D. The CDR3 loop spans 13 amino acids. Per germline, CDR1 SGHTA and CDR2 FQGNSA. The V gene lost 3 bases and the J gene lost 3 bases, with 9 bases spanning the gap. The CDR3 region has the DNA TGTGCCAGCAGCTTTCTCGAAAACTACGAGCAGTACTTC. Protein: CASSFLENYEQYF.

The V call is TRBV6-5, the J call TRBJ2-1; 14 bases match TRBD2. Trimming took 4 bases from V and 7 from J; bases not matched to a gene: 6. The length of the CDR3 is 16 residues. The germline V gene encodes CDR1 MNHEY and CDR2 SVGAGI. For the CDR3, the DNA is TGTGCCAGCAGTTTCGGGACTAGCGGGAGATGGAATGAGCAGTTCTTC. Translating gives CASSFGTSGRWNEQFF.

CDR3 in DNA: TGTGCCAGCAGCATAGCGGGAGCCTACGAGCAGTACTTC. Translating gives CASSIAGAYEQYF. This rearrangement joins TRBV5-4 to TRBJ2-7; TRBD2 agrees at 9 bases. The CDR3 covers 13 residues. V dropped 4 bases and J dropped 2; count of bases not matched to a gene: 1. Germline assignment: CDR1 SGHNT and CDR2 YYREEE (reference sequence).

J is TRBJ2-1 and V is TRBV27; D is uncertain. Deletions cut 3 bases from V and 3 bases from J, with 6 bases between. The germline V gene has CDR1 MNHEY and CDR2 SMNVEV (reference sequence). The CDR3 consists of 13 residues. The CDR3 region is CASSFGYYNEQFF. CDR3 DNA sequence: TGTGCCAGCAGTTTTGGATACTACAATGAGCAGTTCTTC.

The CDR3 DNA sequence: TGTGCCAGCAGCCAAGTGATGGCCTACGAGCAGTACTTC. Its protein is CASSQVMAYEQYF. V and J are TRBV4-2 and TRBJ2-7; no clear D gene. Germline CDR1 LGHNA, CDR2 YNFKEQ. This CDR3 has 13 residues. Trimming cost V 1 base and J 2 bases, with 6 bases left between them.

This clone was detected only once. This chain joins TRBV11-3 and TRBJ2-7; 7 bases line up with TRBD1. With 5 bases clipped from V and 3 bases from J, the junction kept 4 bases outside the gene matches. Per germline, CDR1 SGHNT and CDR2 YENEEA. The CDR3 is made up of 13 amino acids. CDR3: CASSHGQDYEQYF. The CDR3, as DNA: TGTGCCAGCAGCCATGGACAGGACTACGAGCAGTACTTC.

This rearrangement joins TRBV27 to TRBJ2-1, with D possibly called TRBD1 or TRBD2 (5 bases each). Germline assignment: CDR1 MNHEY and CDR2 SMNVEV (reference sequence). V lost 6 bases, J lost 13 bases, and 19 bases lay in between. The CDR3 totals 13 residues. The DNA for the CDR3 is TGTGCCAGCAGCTCGTCGGGGACGAGACTACAGTTCTTC. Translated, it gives CASSSSGTRLQFF.

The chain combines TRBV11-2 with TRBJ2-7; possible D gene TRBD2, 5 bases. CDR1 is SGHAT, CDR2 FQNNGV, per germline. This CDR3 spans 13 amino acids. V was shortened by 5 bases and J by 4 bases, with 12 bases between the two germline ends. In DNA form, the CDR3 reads TGTGCCAGCAGCCTCGGGGTCGGATACGAGCAGTACTTC. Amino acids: CASSLGVGYEQYF.

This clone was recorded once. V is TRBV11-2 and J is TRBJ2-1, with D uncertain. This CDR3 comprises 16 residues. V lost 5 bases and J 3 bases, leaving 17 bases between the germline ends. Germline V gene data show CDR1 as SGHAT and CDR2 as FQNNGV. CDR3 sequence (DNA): TGTGCCAGCAGCCCAACTGATTTCGTCAACTACAATGAGCAGTTCTTC. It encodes CASSPTDFVNYNEQFF.

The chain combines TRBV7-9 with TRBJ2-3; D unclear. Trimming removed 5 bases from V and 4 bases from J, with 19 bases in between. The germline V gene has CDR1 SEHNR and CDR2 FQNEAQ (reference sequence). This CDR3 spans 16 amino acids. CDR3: CASSPPVGLGADTQYF. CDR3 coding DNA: TGTGCCAGCAGCCCCCCGGTGGGCCTTGGGGCAGATACGCAGTATTTT.

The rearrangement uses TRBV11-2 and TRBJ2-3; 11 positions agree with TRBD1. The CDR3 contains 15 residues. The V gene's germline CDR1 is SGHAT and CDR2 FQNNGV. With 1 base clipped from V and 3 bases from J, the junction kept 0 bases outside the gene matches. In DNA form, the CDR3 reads TGTGCCAGCAGCTTAGGGGACAGGGGGACAGATACGCAGTATTTT. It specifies CASSLGDRGTDTQYF.

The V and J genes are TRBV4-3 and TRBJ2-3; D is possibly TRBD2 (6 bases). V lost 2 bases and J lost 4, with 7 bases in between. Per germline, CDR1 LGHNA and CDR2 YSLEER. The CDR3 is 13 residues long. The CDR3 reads CASSQRLADTQYF. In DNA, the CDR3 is TGCGCCAGCAGCCAAAGACTAGCAGATACGCAGTATTTT.

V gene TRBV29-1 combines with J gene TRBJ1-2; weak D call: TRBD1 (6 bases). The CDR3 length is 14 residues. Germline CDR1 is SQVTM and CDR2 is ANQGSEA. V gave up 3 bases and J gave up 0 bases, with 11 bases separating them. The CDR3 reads CSVESDRTNYGYTF. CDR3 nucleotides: TGCAGCGTTGAGTCAGACAGGACTAACTATGGCTACACCTTC.

This CDR3 is CASSLESAGPNYNEQFF. CDR3 nucleotide sequence: TGTGCCAGCAGCTTGGAGTCCGCGGGACCCAACTACAATGAGCAGTTCTTC. The genes are TRBV5-6 and TRBJ2-1; possibly TRBD2 for D (6 bases). Germline lookup yields CDR1 SGHDT and CDR2 YYEEEE. CDR3 length equals 17 residues. V lost 0 bases and J lost 3, with 16 bases in between.

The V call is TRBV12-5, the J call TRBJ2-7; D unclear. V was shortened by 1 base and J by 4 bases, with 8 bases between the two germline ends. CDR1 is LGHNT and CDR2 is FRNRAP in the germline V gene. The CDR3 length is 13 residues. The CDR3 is CASGLGGGYEQYF. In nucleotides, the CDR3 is TGTGCTAGTGGTTTGGGGGGTGGGTACGAGCAGTACTTC.